These 5 T cell receptor beta chains came from one sample sequenced in a study of technical replicates of blood from a few donors. The data were produced by immunoSEQ multiplex PCR, yet TCRdb's version contains in-frame clones alone and is incomplete. This repertoire shows tens of thousands of clones, 90% to 97% found once; its top ten account for around 0.18%. Sequencing was performed on T cells isolated from PBMCs. The receptors were gathered from a human donor in good health.

The chain joins TRBV6-5 to TRBJ1-2; tentative D call: TRBD1 (6 bases). V was shortened by 1 base and J by 4 bases, with 13 bases between the two germline ends. This CDR3 region has 15 residues. Germline CDR1 MNHEY, CDR2 SVGAGI. The CDR3 is CASSYYQGTSYGYTF. The CDR3 nucleotides read TGTGCCAGCAGTTACTACCAGGGGACCTCCTATGGCTACACCTTC.

This chain links TRBV6-5 with TRBJ1-3; TRBD1 might be the D (6 bases). CDR1 is MNHEY and CDR2 is SVGAGI in the germline V gene. The V gene lost 1 base and the J gene lost 1 base, with 11 bases spanning the gap. The CDR3 has 16 residues. The CDR3 sequence is CASSYFGGASGNTIYF. Here the CDR3 DNA reads TGTGCCAGCAGTTACTTCGGGGGGGCGTCTGGAAACACCATATATTTT.

The chain uses TRBV5-1 and TRBJ2-3, with 8 bases that match TRBD1. V lost 4 bases and J lost 2; bases outside the gene matches: 6. This CDR3 has 15 residues. In germline, CDR1 is SGHRS, CDR2 YFSETQ. CDR3 nucleotides: TGCGCCAGCAGCCTGGACAGGGCAAACACAGATACGCAGTATTTT. Its translation: CASSLDRANTDTQYF.

The rearrangement uses TRBV28 and TRBJ1-2; D may be TRBD1 (5 bases). V lost 10 bases and J 4 bases, leaving 13 bases between the germline ends. The CDR3 has 12 amino acids. The germline gives CDR1 MDHEN, CDR2 SYDVKM. The CDR3 protein is CATGGGAYGYTF. CDR3 nucleotides: TGTGCCACCGGGGGGGGAGCCTATGGCTACACCTTC.

This clone was seen just once. The CDR3 protein is CASSALDRDTYEQYF. The CDR3 coding sequence is TGTGCCAGCAGTGCATTGGACAGGGATACGTACGAGCAGTACTTC. The rearrangement joins TRBV2 to TRBJ2-7, with 8 bases aligning to TRBD1. CDR1 and CDR2 (germline): SNHLY, FYNNEI. There are 15 residues in the CDR3. V lost 4 bases, J lost 4 bases, and 9 bases stayed unmatched.